This passage covers 30 T cell receptor beta chains from one sample sequenced in a study of PD-1 blockade in classical Hodgkin lymphoma (dated by TCRdb to between 2020 and 2021). The time point label, as the study defines it: cycle 4 day 1 (C4D1), after more than five weeks of nivolumab. Relapse after autologous stem cell transplantation had occurred in all trial patients, and cohorts A, B and C were distinguished by prior brentuximab vedotin exposure. A Miltenyi CD8+ T cell isolation kit was used for magnetic negative selection to purify CD8+ T cells from thawed PBMCs. Library generation was performed with the immunoSEQ multiplex PCR assay. In its TCRdb copy, this immuneACCESS table keeps in-frame sequences only and misses some clones. Where compared with another copy, unresolved V genes explain less than half of these, and the others have no known cause. The sample table holds several thousand clones, of which 73% were seen once. Jointly, the top ten make up roughly 13% of the sample.

The sequencing used CD8+ T cells from blood, collected before the fourth cycle of nivolumab. These receptors were collected from a human donor with classical Hodgkin lymphoma.

V gene TRBV19 combines with J gene TRBJ2-7; TRBD1 aligns across 9 bases. This CDR3 has 15 amino acids. With 2 bases clipped from V and 5 bases from J, the junction kept 7 bases outside the gene matches. Germline V gene lookup returns CDR1 LNHDA and CDR2 SQIVND (reference sequence). As DNA, the CDR3 is TGTGCCAGTAGTATATTCTGGACAGGGGACCACGAGCAGTACTTC. Protein product: CASSIFWTGDHEQYF.

The chain is built from TRBV2 and TRBJ2-7, with a tentative D call TRBD2 (6 bases). Germline V gene lookup returns CDR1 SNHLY and CDR2 FYNNEI. V was shortened by 4 bases and J by 7 bases, with 8 bases between the two germline ends. The CDR3 is made up of 11 amino acids. This chain's CDR3 is CASSGRGEQYF. Written as DNA, the CDR3 is TGTGCCAGCAGTGGCCGGGGGGAGCAGTACTTC.

The rearrangement uses TRBV28 and TRBJ2-1; 7 nucleotides agree with TRBD2. Germline-derived CDR1 and CDR2 are MDHEN and SYDVKM. CDR3 length: 12 residues. V lost 8 bases and J lost 7; bases outside the gene matches: 5. The CDR3, as DNA: TGTGCCAGCTGGGGGGGGTGGAATGAGCAGTTCTTC. This encodes CASWGGWNEQFF.

This chain's CDR3 is CASSPDGNNQPQHF. DNA for the CDR3: TGTGCCAGCAGCCCGGACGGCAACAATCAGCCCCAGCATTTT. The rearrangement links TRBV7-4 to TRBJ1-5; D not resolved. Between the trimmed V and J ends, which lost 5 bases and 3 bases, there was a span of 11 bases. Per the germline V gene, CDR1 is SGHVT and CDR2 is SQSDAQ. CDR3 size: 14 residues.

The chain carries TRBV27 and TRBJ2-7; TRBD1 matches 8 bases. This CDR3 comprises 16 residues. Germline V CDR1 and CDR2: MNHEY, SMNVEV (reference sequence). Trimming took 5 bases from V and 3 from J; bases not matched to a gene: 12. CDR3 residues: CASSPSQGAFIYEQYF. In DNA, the CDR3 is TGTGCCAGCAGTCCCTCCCAGGGGGCTTTTATCTACGAGCAGTACTTC.

This clone has more than one count but fewer than ten. J is TRBJ2-5 and V is TRBV27; the D gene could be TRBD1 or TRBD2 (6 bases each). Germline V CDR1 and CDR2: MNHEY, SMNVEV (reference sequence). Trimming pared 1 base from V and 4 bases from J, leaving 10 bases between. The CDR3 is made up of 14 amino acids. This CDR3 reads CASSLYKGGETQYF. CDR3 DNA sequence: TGTGCCAGCAGTTTATACAAGGGGGGAGAGACCCAGTACTTC.

The rearrangement uses TRBV27 and TRBJ2-7; 7 nucleotides align to TRBD2. CDR1 is MNHEY, CDR2 SMNVEV, per germline (reference sequence). Losses at the gene ends were 3 bases for V and 7 bases for J; bases not matched to a gene: 3. The CDR3 extends over 12 amino acids. The CDR3 DNA follows: TGTGCCAGCAGTTTTCGGGGGGATGAGCAGTACTTC. It is translated as CASSFRGDEQYF.

The rearrangement joins TRBV28 to TRBJ1-5, with no clear D. V was clipped by 2 bases and J by 2 bases, with 16 bases between them. The germline CDR1 and CDR2 sequences are MDHEN and SYDVKM. There are 17 residues in the CDR3. As DNA, the CDR3 is TGTGCCAGCAGTTTACTTTTCGGATTTTTGGGCAATCAGCCCCAGCATTTT. Translation: CASSLLFGFLGNQPQHF.

By sample fraction, this clone is medium-sized. The chain couples TRBV4-1 to TRBJ2-5; TRBD1 agrees at 10 bases. The CDR3 totals 17 residues. Germline values: CDR1 MGHRA, CDR2 YSYEKL. The V gene end was trimmed by 6 bases and the J gene end by 2 bases; junction bases not matched to a gene: 12. DNA of the CDR3: TGCGCCAGCAGAGGGAGACAGGGGGCTTGGGGACAAGAGACCCAGTACTTC. This translates into CASRGRQGAWGQETQYF.

The table lists this clone with a few counts. V is TRBV7-6 and J is TRBJ1-1; the D gene is possibly TRBD1 (6 bases). V was shortened by 5 bases and J by 2 bases, with 9 bases between the two germline ends. The CDR3 totals 13 residues. Germline lookup yields CDR1 SGHVS and CDR2 FNYEAQ. The CDR3 is CASSAGGNTEAFF. DNA for the CDR3: TGTGCCAGCAGCGCCGGGGGCAACACTGAAGCTTTCTTT.

The genes are TRBV21-1 and TRBJ1-3; the table's D gene call, TRBD1, was not cross checked with the DNA. TRBV21-1 is reported as a pseudogene. CDR3 length: 19 residues. CDR3 region: CASSKGYVRDRGNLYTIYF. The CDR3 coding sequence is TGTGCCAGCAGCAAAGGGTACGTCCGGGACAGGGGGAATCTTTACACCATATATTTT.

In DNA, the CDR3 is TGTGCCAGCTTAACTCTGTCGGACAGGAACTATGGCTACACCTTC. As protein: CASLTLSDRNYGYTF. The rearrangement joins TRBV6-5 to TRBJ1-2, with 7 nucleotides matching TRBD1. The CDR3 contains 15 residues. CDR1 MNHEY and CDR2 SVGAGI come from the germline V gene. The V and J ends lost 8 bases and 2 bases, in that order; junction bases with no gene match: 11.

CDR3 in amino acids: CASSLAGGAYSGSDTQYF. CDR3 bases: TGTGCCAGCAGCTTAGCAGGGGGCGCGTACAGCGGGAGCGATACGCAGTATTTT. The chain couples TRBV7-9 to TRBJ2-3; a weak D match, TRBD2 (8 bases). The CDR3 sequence is 18 residues long. V was trimmed by 0 bases and J by 6 bases, leaving 22 bases between them. Germline V gene data show CDR1 as SEHNR and CDR2 as FQNEAQ (reference sequence). The variable domain in full, with the rest retrieved from reference TRBV7-9 and TRBJ2-3, is DTGVSQNPRHKITKRGQNVTFRCDPISEHNRLYWYRQTLGQGPEFLTYFQNEAQLEKSRLLSDRFSAERPKGSFSTLEIQRTEQGDSAMYLCASSLAGGAYSGSDTQYFGPGTRLTVL.

A word on this clone: Distinct nucleotide sequences in the sample also encode this CDR3. The genes are TRBV7-8 and TRBJ1-1; tentative D call: TRBD1 (6 bases). The germline V gene encodes CDR1 SGHVS and CDR2 FQNEAQ. The CDR3 is 14 residues long. V lost 3 bases, J lost 0 bases, and 8 bases lay in between. The CDR3 reads CASSFGQLNTEAFF. In DNA, the CDR3 is TGTGCCAGCAGCTTCGGACAGTTGAACACTGAAGCTTTCTTT.

This clone was found a few times. This rearrangement joins TRBV7-2 to TRBJ2-7, with D perhaps TRBD1 or TRBD2 (5 bases each). From germline, CDR1 is SGHTA and CDR2 FQGNSA. V lost 5 bases and J 0 bases, leaving 14 bases between the germline ends. The CDR3 consists of 15 residues. Here the CDR3 DNA reads TGTGCCAGCAGCCCCCCGAGGGGCCACTCCTACGAGCAGTACTTC. Its protein is CASSPPRGHSYEQYF. Supplemented by reference TRBV7-2 and TRBJ2-7, the full variable domain reads GAGVSQSPSNKVTEKGKDVELRCDPISGHTALYWYRQSLGQGLEFLIYFQGNSAPDKSGLPSDRFSAERTGGSVSTLTIQRTQQEDSAVYLCASSPPRGHSYEQYFGPGTRLTVT.

The chain recombines TRBV7-8 with TRBJ1-2; possibly TRBD1 for D (6 bases). V dropped 6 bases and J dropped 4 bases, with 18 bases sitting between them. The CDR3 has 15 amino acids. The germline V gene has CDR1 SGHVS and CDR2 FQNEAQ. CDR3 sequence: CASRLDSSTAYGYTF. CDR3 nucleotide sequence: TGTGCCAGCAGGTTGGACAGTTCCACTGCCTATGGCTACACCTTC.

This sequence joins TRBV19 and TRBJ2-3; possibly TRBD1 or TRBD2 for D (5 bases each). Trimming shortened V by 1 base and J by 1 base, and 12 bases separated the two germline ends. Germline CDR1 LNHDA, CDR2 SQIVND (reference sequence). The CDR3 is 16 residues long. In DNA, the CDR3 is TGTGCCAGTAGTATAGCCTGGGACCGAGGCACAGATACGCAGTATTTT. Translation gives CASSIAWDRGTDTQYF.

The chain joins TRBV11-1 to TRBJ1-1; D is uncertain. Germline CDR1 SGHAT, CDR2 FQDESV (reference sequence). V dropped 1 base and J dropped 4 bases, with 10 bases sitting between them. The CDR3 runs 14 residues. CDR3 sequence (DNA): TGTGCCAGCAGCTTAGTCCCCAAAGGCACTGAAGCTTTCTTT. Its translation: CASSLVPKGTEAFF.

The V gene is TRBV5-5, the J gene TRBJ2-7, with 7 nucleotides matching TRBD1. CDR1 and CDR2 from the germline V gene are SGHKS and YYEKEE (reference sequence). V was pared by 5 bases and J by 1 base, with 15 bases of the junction left unmatched. This CDR3 region has 17 residues. Here the CDR3 reads CASRTYTGTEISYEQYF. Here the CDR3 DNA reads TGTGCCAGCAGAACTTATACCGGGACAGAGATTTCCTACGAGCAGTACTTC.

This sequence joins TRBV2 and TRBJ1-5; D is perhaps TRBD1 (6 bases). Germline V gene sequence: CDR1 SNHLY, CDR2 FYNNEI. V lost 4 bases to trimming and J lost 0 bases, with 13 bases between them. The CDR3 has 16 residues. CDR3 region: CASSARGPYSNQPQHF. In DNA, the CDR3 is TGTGCCAGCAGTGCCAGGGGACCATATAGCAATCAGCCCCAGCATTTT.

The chain links TRBV5-6 to TRBJ2-2; the D is unclear. Looked up from germline, CDR1 is SGHDT and CDR2 is YYEEEE. Trimming removed 2 bases from V and 1 base from J, with 9 bases in between. The CDR3 is made up of 15 amino acids. The CDR3 here is CASSFVGMNTGELFF. The CDR3 DNA reads TGTGCCAGCAGCTTCGTGGGGATGAACACCGGGGAGCTGTTTTTT. The complete variable domain, with remaining parts taken from reference TRBV5-6 and TRBJ2-2, reads DAGVTQSPTHLIKTRGQQVTLRCSPKSGHDTVSWYQQALGQGPQFIFQYYEEEERQRGNFPDRFSGHQFPNYSSELNVNALLLGDSALYLCASSFVGMNTGELFFGEGSRLTVL.

CDR3: CASSQDGTSGSYEQYF. CDR3 DNA sequence: TGTGCCAGCAGCCAAGATGGGACTAGCGGCTCCTACGAGCAGTACTTC. The V and J genes are TRBV4-2 and TRBJ2-7, with TRBD2 matching over 11 bases. The germline V gene has CDR1 LGHNA and CDR2 YNFKEQ. V shed 0 bases, J shed 0 bases, and the junction held 1 base outside the gene matches. This CDR3 region has 16 residues.

V usage is TRBV2 and J usage is TRBJ1-1; no firm D call. This CDR3 comprises 10 residues. The germline V gene has CDR1 SNHLY and CDR2 FYNNEI. V was shortened by 8 bases and J by 8 bases, with 9 bases between the two germline ends. The CDR3 loop reads CASLDPEAFF. The CDR3 nucleotides are TGTGCCAGCCTGGACCCGGAAGCTTTCTTT.

The chain's CDR3 is CASSLDGNAPYNEQFF. CDR3 in DNA: TGTGCCAGCAGCTTAGACGGTAATGCGCCCTACAATGAGCAGTTCTTC. The rearrangement links TRBV7-8 to TRBJ2-1; D remains unclear. CDR3 length equals 16 residues. V lost 1 base and J lost 2, with 12 bases in between. The germline gives CDR1 SGHVS, CDR2 FQNEAQ.

This chain joins TRBV28 and TRBJ1-3, with D maybe TRBD1 (5 bases). The V gene lost 5 bases and the J gene lost 2 bases, with 7 bases spanning the gap. The CDR3 has 13 residues. Per the germline V gene, CDR1 is MDHEN and CDR2 is SYDVKM. The DNA of the CDR3 is TGTGCCAGCAGTCGACAGACTGGAAACACCATATATTTT. The encoded protein is CASSRQTGNTIYF.

The table lists this clone with a few counts. The chain recombines TRBV9 with TRBJ2-1; TRBD1 matches 7 bases. The CDR3 spans 15 residues. V was clipped by 5 bases and J by 8 bases; unmatched bases: 13. Germline lookup yields CDR1 SGDLS and CDR2 YYNGEE. The CDR3 is CASRPFPSGGDEQFF. CDR3 DNA: TGTGCCAGCAGGCCTTTTCCCTCAGGGGGAGATGAGCAGTTCTTC.

The rearrangement uses TRBV4-3 and TRBJ1-2; D remains ambiguous. CDR3 length equals 15 residues. The ends were cut back, 0 bases at V and 7 bases at J, with 15 bases in the middle. Germline assignment: CDR1 LGHNA and CDR2 YSLEER. CDR3 region: CASSQDRHLSGGYTF. CDR3 DNA sequence: TGCGCCAGCAGCCAAGACCGACACCTATCAGGTGGCTACACCTTC.

This clone appeared a few times. The rearrangement uses TRBV2 and TRBJ1-1; D gene ambiguous. The germline CDR1 and CDR2 sequences are SNHLY and FYNNEI. The CDR3 has 11 residues. V dropped 2 bases and J dropped 4 bases, with 2 bases sitting between them. CDR3 in amino acids: CASSETTEAFF. CDR3 nucleotides: TGTGCCAGCAGTGAAACCACTGAAGCTTTCTTT.

This chain connects TRBV5-4 to TRBJ1-2, with 8 bases aligning to TRBD1. This CDR3 spans 14 amino acids. V gave up 4 bases and J gave up 4 bases; unmatched junction bases: 6. Germline-derived CDR1 and CDR2 are SGHNT and YYREEE (reference sequence). For the CDR3, the DNA is TGTGCCAGCAGCCAGGGGGCCCTGTTCTATGGCTACACCTTC. This gives the protein CASSQGALFYGYTF.

The rearrangement joins TRBV29-1 to TRBJ2-7; 7 bases map to TRBD1. This CDR3 has 13 residues. V shed 7 bases, J shed 3 bases, and the junction held 9 bases outside the gene matches. The germline V gene encodes CDR1 SQVTM and CDR2 ANQGSEA. DNA of the CDR3: TGCAGCGCAATTCTTTGGGACAGCTACGAGCAGTACTTC. It is translated as CSAILWDSYEQYF.